The present entry profiles one TCR beta chain with its context. This CDR3 has 14 amino acids. In germline, CDR1 is SGHRS, CDR2 YFSETQ. V trimming: 1 base; J trimming: 4 bases; junction bases outside the gene matches: 4. The sample comes from a study of blood T cell repertoires in COVID-19. Study-level information: PBMCs, B-cell-depleted T cells, or T cells provided the cDNA or gDNA that made up the material.

This table comes from immunoSEQ multiplex PCR, and its TCRdb copy is limited to in-frame clones, with some not included. The sample contains 65,000 or so clones, over 75% of which appear only once. This receptor was obtained from a man older than 75 with acute or convalescent COVID-19. The specimen was peripheral blood. V is TRBV5-1 and J is TRBJ2-7, with 8 bases identical to TRBD1. The CDR3 coding sequence is TGCGCCAGCAGCTTGCAGGGGGCTGAGTACGAGCAGTACTTC. This sequence encodes CASSLQGAEYEQYF. Filled out from reference TRBV5-1 and TRBJ2-7, the complete variable domain reads KAGVTQTPRYLIKTRGQQVTLSCSPISGHRSVSWYQQTPGQGLQFLFEYFSETQRNKGNFPGRFSGRQFSNSRSEMNVSTLELGDSALYLCASSLQGAEYEQYFGPGTRLTVT.